A single sample gave rise to the 5 T cell receptor beta chains below, sequenced in a study of CD8+ T cells in alopecia areata. RNA extraction was followed by reverse transcription into cDNA, which acted as the sequencing template. The assay was immunoSEQ multiplex PCR, and TCRdb's table has in-frame clones only and misses some. The table shows over 90,000 clones, with approximately 60% occurring only once. The sequencing input was CD4+ T cells sorted from blood. These receptors were taken from a human donor in good health.

The V and J genes are TRBV29-1 and TRBJ2-1; 10 bases map to TRBD2. Germline lookup yields CDR1 SQVTM and CDR2 ANQGSEA. The length of the CDR3 is 13 residues. V shed 8 bases, J shed 4 bases, and the junction held 5 bases outside the gene matches. CDR3 DNA sequence: TGCAGCCTCGGGACTAGCGTGTACAATGAGCAGTTCTTC. This gives the protein CSLGTSVYNEQFF.

To note about this clone: Distinct nucleotide sequences in the sample also encode this CDR3. This rearrangement joins TRBV5-1 to TRBJ2-7, with D hard to call. Germline V gene data show CDR1 as SGHRS and CDR2 as YFSETQ. V was pared by 4 bases and J by 2 bases, with 10 bases between. The length of the CDR3 is 13 residues. The DNA for the CDR3 is TGCGCCAGCAGCCCCGGCGGCACCTACGAGCAGTACTTC. Its translation: CASSPGGTYEQYF.

The count of this clone is one. This chain connects TRBV7-2 to TRBJ1-5; no reliable D call. Germline V gene data show CDR1 as SGHTA and CDR2 as FQGNSA. The CDR3 extends over 11 amino acids. Deletions cut 4 bases from V and 6 bases from J, with 4 bases between. This CDR3 is CASSSAQPQHF. The DNA for the CDR3 is TGTGCCAGCAGCTCCGCTCAGCCCCAGCATTTT.

V is TRBV5-1 and J is TRBJ2-7; the D is unclear. The CDR3 has 13 amino acids. Deletions cut 2 bases from V and 3 bases from J, with 9 bases between. The germline CDR1 and CDR2 sequences are SGHRS and YFSETQ. The DNA of the CDR3 is TGCGCCAGCAGCTTATGGATGAGCTACGAGCAGTACTTC. Protein: CASSLWMSYEQYF.

V and J are TRBV29-1 and TRBJ1-2; weak D call: TRBD1 (6 bases). V was shortened by 1 base and J by 8 bases, with 11 bases between the two germline ends. The CDR3 consists of 12 residues. Germline lookup yields CDR1 SQVTM and CDR2 ANQGSEA. The CDR3 sequence is CSVEGGGEGYTF. The DNA of the CDR3 is TGCAGCGTTGAAGGAGGGGGTGAGGGCTACACCTTC.